The present entry profiles one T cell receptor (beta chain) with its context. These data originate in a study of blood T cell repertoires in COVID-19. About the research overall: Material from acute and convalescent COVID-19 was sourced from the United States, Italy and Spain. T cells, B-cell-depleted T cells, or PBMCs provided the cDNA or gDNA that served as material.

Method: immunoSEQ multiplex PCR; TCRdb's copy keeps in-frame clones and lacks some. The sample consists of some 190,000 clones, 65% to 85% of them appearing once. Participants came from about 24 US areas, aged about 18 to 89 years. Cohort allocation depended upon clinical history that participants reported. The sequenced material came from PBMCs or T cells enriched from blood (not recorded which). The TCR originated in a man younger than 40 with acute COVID-19.

In DNA, the CDR3 is TGTGCCAGCAGCTTGGGGACAGGGATCACCGGGGAGCTGTTTTTT. Residues: CASSLGTGITGELFF. The rearrangement links TRBV7-6 to TRBJ2-2, with 9 bases that match TRBD1. Germline V lookup: CDR1 SGHVS, CDR2 FNYEAQ. The V segment lost 3 bases and the J segment 4 bases; nucleotides outside the gene matches: 3. This CDR3 has 15 amino acids.